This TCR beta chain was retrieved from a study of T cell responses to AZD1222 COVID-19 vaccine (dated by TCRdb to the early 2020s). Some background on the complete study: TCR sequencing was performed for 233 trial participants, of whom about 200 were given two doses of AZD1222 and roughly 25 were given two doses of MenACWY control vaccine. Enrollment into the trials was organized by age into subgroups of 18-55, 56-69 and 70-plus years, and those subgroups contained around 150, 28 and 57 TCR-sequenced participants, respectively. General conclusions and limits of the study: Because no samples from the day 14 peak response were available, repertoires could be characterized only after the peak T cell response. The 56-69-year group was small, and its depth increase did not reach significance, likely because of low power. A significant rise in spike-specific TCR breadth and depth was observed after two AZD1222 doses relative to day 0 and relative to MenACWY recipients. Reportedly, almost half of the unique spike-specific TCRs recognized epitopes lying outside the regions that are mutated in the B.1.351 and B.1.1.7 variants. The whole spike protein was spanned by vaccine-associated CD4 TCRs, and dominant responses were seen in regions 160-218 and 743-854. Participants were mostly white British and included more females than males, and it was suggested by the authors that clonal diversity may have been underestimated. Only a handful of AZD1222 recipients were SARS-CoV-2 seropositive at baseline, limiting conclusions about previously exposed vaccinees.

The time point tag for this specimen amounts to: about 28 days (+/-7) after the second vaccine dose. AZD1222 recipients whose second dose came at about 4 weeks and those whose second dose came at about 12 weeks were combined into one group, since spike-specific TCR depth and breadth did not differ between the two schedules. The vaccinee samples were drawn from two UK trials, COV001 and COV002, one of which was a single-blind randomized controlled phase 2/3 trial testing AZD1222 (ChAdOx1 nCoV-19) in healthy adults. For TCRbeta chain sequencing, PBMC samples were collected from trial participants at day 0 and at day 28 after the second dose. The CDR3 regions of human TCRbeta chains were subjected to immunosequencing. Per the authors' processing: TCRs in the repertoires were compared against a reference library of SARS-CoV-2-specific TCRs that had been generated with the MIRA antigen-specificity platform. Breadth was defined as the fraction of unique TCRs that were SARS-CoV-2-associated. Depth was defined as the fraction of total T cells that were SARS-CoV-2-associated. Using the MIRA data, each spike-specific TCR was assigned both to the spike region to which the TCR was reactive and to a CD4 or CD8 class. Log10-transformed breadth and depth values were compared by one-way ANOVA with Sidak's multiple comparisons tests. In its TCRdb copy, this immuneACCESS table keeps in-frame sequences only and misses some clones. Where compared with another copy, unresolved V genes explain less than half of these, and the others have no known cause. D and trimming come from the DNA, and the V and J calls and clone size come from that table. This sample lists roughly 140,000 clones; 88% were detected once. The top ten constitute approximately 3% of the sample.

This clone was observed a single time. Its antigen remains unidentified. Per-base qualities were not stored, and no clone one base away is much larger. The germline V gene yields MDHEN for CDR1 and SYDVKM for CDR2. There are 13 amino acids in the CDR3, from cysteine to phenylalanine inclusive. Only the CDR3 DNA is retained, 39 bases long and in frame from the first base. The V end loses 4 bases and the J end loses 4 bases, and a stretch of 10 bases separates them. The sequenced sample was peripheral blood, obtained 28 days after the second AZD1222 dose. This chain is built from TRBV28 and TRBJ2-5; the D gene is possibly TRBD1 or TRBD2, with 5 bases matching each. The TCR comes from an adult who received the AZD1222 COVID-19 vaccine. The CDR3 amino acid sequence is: CASSWDQRETQYF. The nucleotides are TGTGCCAGCAGTTGGGACCAAAGAGAGACCCAGTACTTC.